Shown below are 22 T cell receptor beta chains from a single sample sequenced in a study of blood T cells in healthy people across ages. Primers used in a second PCR of roughly 6 to 11 cycles were a sample-barcoded 5' primer and a J-beta primer mix. TCRdb re-called the 5' RACE reads through MiXCR, storing one row per CDR3 protein. The data contain 1.5 million to 2 million distinct CDR3 sequences, just under 50% of them singletons. Sequencing was performed on blood. All receptors derive from a woman aged 40 to 50 in good health.

The V gene is TRBV2, the J gene TRBJ2-1, with D possibly TRBD1 on 6 matching bases. Trimming shortened V by 6 bases and J by 9 bases, and 12 bases separated the two germline ends. The V gene's germline CDR1 is SNHLY and CDR2 FYNNEI. The CDR3 runs to 12 residues. The CDR3 coding sequence is TGTGCCAGCAGGCGACAGGATTTTGAGCAGTTCTTC. Translating gives CASRRQDFEQFF. The complete variable domain, with remaining parts taken from reference TRBV2 and TRBJ2-1, reads EPEVTQTPSHQVTQMGQEVILRCVPISNHLYFYWYRQILGQKVEFLVSFYNNEISEKSEIFDDQFSVERPDGSNFTLKIRSTKLEDSAMYFCASRRQDFEQFFGPGTRLTVL.

There are a few counts of this clonotype. The J gene is TRBJ1-2, the V gene TRBV6-2 or TRBV6-3; D not resolved. Deletions cut 7 bases from V and 12 bases from J, with 15 bases between. The CDR3 is 11 residues long. Germline CDR1 MNHEY, CDR2 SVGEGT. CDR3 in DNA: TGTGCCAGCAACAGCGGGTTCGGCCACACCTTC. Its protein product is CASNSGFGHTF.

This sequence joins TRBV7-2 and TRBJ2-1; 8 positions agree with TRBD2. CDR3 length: 16 residues. Trimming took 1 base from V and 9 from J; bases not matched to a gene: 11. Germline CDR1 reads SGHTA; CDR2 reads FQGNSA. The CDR3 loop reads CASSLGPGGGQGEQFF. CDR3 DNA sequence: TGTGCCAGCAGCTTAGGGCCGGGCGGGGGGCAGGGTGAGCAGTTCTTC.

This chain connects TRBV7-6 to TRBJ2-5, with D unresolved. Germline values: CDR1 SGHVS, CDR2 FNYEAQ. V was trimmed by 7 bases and J by 2 bases, leaving 14 bases between them. The length of the CDR3 is 14 residues. CDR3 sequence reads: CASNPRRLQETQYF. In DNA, the CDR3 is TGTGCCAGCAACCCCCGAAGACTGCAAGAGACCCAGTACTTC.

The V and J genes are TRBV7-6 and TRBJ2-5; unclear D gene. Between the trimmed V and J ends, which lost 8 bases and 2 bases, there was a span of 12 bases. The CDR3 runs to 13 residues. Germline V lookup: CDR1 SGHVS, CDR2 FNYEAQ. The DNA of the CDR3 is TGTGCCAGCTCTCAGATGGGACAAGAGACCCAGTACTTC. Translation gives CASSQMGQETQYF.

This clonotype turned up a few times. CDR3 protein: CSARLAGVNEQYF. DNA for the CDR3: TGCAGTGCTAGACTAGCGGGGGTCAACGAGCAGTACTTC. The chain employs TRBV20-1 and TRBJ2-7; TRBD2 matches 10 bases. CDR1 and CDR2 from the germline V gene are DFQATT and SNEGSKA (reference sequence). This CDR3 spans 13 amino acids. Trimming at V came to 2 bases and at J to 5 bases, leaving 3 bases not matched to a gene.

The chain has TRBV15 and TRBJ2-7, with TRBD2 matching 7 bases. Germline trimming cut 3 bases from V and 3 bases from J; bases unmatched to any gene: 5. The germline V gene encodes CDR1 LNHNV and CDR2 YYDKDF (reference sequence). This CDR3 is 14 amino acids long. The CDR3 is CATSRGGDYYEQYF. CDR3 bases: TGTGCCACCAGCAGGGGGGGGGACTACTACGAGCAGTACTTC.

This clonotype has more than one count but fewer than ten. The CDR3 nucleotides are TGTGCCACCAGCAGAGATCCCAGCGGGGGGCCCTCCTACGAGCAGTACTTC. This gives the protein CATSRDPSGGPSYEQYF. This chain uses TRBV15 with TRBJ2-7; 9 bases are a match to TRBD2. V shed 0 bases and J 0 bases; nucleotides not matched to a gene: 6. Germline CDR1 and CDR2: LNHNV and YYDKDF (reference sequence). The CDR3 extends over 17 amino acids. The full variable domain, in which reference TRBV15 and TRBJ2-7 provide the parts outside the CDR3, is DAMVIQNPRYQVTQFGKPVTLSCSQTLNHNVMYWYQQKSSQAPKLLFHYYDKDFNNEADTPDNFQSRRPNTSFCFLDIRSPGLGDTAMYLCATSRDPSGGPSYEQYFGPGTRLTVT.

This clonotype was picked up a small number of times. The CDR3 protein is CASSLSPGFTGTQYF. The DNA of the CDR3 is TGCGCCAGCAGCCTAAGCCCCGGTTTCACGGGTACGCAGTATTTT. The J gene is TRBJ2-3, the V gene TRBV4-1; no clear D gene. CDR1 and CDR2 (germline): MGHRA, YSYEKL. Trimming cost V 4 bases and J 8 bases, with 19 bases left between them. This CDR3 has 15 amino acids.

The chain couples TRBV7-2 to TRBJ1-6, with 10 bases that match TRBD1. Per the germline V gene, CDR1 is SGHTA and CDR2 is FQGNSA. V shed 5 bases and J 9 bases; nucleotides not matched to a gene: 7. CDR3 length: 15 amino acids. Written as DNA, the CDR3 is TGTGCCAGCAGCCCTGGGACAGGGGAGGGTTCACCCCTCCACTTT. Protein sequence: CASSPGTGEGSPLHF.

A few counts support this clonotype. The rearrangement joins TRBV27 to TRBJ2-4; 11 bases fit TRBD1. Matching the DNA end better, TRBJ2-7 makes the J call doubtful. Germline lookup yields CDR1 MNHEY and CDR2 SMNVEV (reference sequence). The length of the CDR3 is 15 residues. This chain's CDR3 is CASRYAGQGAYEQYF. Here the CDR3 DNA reads TGTGCCAGCAGGTACGCGGGACAGGGGGCCTACGAGCAGTACTTC.

The rearrangement links TRBV2 to TRBJ2-7; maybe TRBD2 (5 bases). This CDR3 has 11 amino acids. Germline loops: CDR1 SNHLY, CDR2 FYNNEI. V lost 8 bases to trimming and J lost 5 bases, with 10 bases between them. The CDR3 region has the DNA TGTGCCAGCCTGCGGGTCGACGAGCAGTACTTC. It codes for CASLRVDEQYF.

V and J are TRBV10-3 and TRBJ2-7, with D possibly being TRBD1 or TRBD2 (5 bases each). Germline V gives CDR1 ENHRY, CDR2 SYGVKD. The CDR3 has 14 residues. V shed 7 bases and J shed 0 bases, with 13 bases lying between them. The CDR3 DNA reads as TGTGCCATCAATGTCAGGGAGTGCTCCTACGAGCAGTACTTC. It codes for CAINVRECSYEQYF.

The sample holds a few counts of this clonotype. J is TRBJ2-1 and V is TRBV29-1; the match to TRBD1 covers 7 bases. J lost 4 bases, V lost 4 bases, and 7 bases had no gene match. The germline V gene has CDR1 SQVTM and CDR2 ANQGSEA. CDR3 length: 14 residues. CDR3 amino acids: CSVVGQKFYNEQFF. The CDR3, as DNA: TGCAGCGTTGTGGGACAGAAATTTTACAATGAGCAGTTCTTC.

The V and J genes are TRBV12-3 or TRBV12-4 and TRBJ1-2; D gene unclear. The germline V and J ends were trimmed by 3 bases and 8 bases, with 16 bases remaining between them. This CDR3 is 14 amino acids long. The CDR3 DNA reads TGTGCCAGCAGTTTCGAGGGAGGAGCGGTAGGCTACACCTTC. Translating gives CASSFEGGAVGYTF.

The chain links TRBV7-8 to TRBJ2-5; 12 nucleotides match TRBD2. The V gene's germline CDR1 is SGHVS and CDR2 FQNEAQ. The CDR3 runs to 15 residues. V lost 7 bases to trimming and J lost 11 bases; unmatched junction nucleotides: 14. CDR3 coding DNA: TGTGCCAGCATGGTAGCTAGCGGGGGGGCGGGTGAGCAGTACTTC. Translation: CASMVASGGAGEQYF.

The chain joins TRBV29-1 to TRBJ2-1, with 9 bases that match TRBD2. CDR3 length equals 14 residues. Germline CDR1 and CDR2: SQVTM and ANQGSEA. V lost 8 bases to trimming and J lost 7 bases; unmatched junction nucleotides: 12. The CDR3 sequence is CSSIERGDRNEQFF. CDR3 in DNA: TGCAGCTCAATTGAGCGGGGGGACCGTAATGAGCAGTTCTTC.

The V and J genes are TRBV4-2 and TRBJ2-3, with 8 bases identical to TRBD2. CDR1 is LGHNA and CDR2 is YNFKEQ in the germline V gene. The CDR3 spans 17 residues. Unmatched junction bases numbered 6, after V lost 1 base and J lost 0 bases. CDR3 nucleotide sequence: TGTGCCAGCAGCCAAGCCCAAACGGGGGGGAGCACAGATACGCAGTATTTT. It specifies CASSQAQTGGSTDTQYF.

The rearrangement links TRBV28 to TRBJ2-5; 9 bases are shared with TRBD2. CDR1 is MDHEN and CDR2 is SYDVKM in the germline V gene. The CDR3 is 16 amino acids. Unmatched junction bases numbered 9, after V lost 5 bases and J lost 2 bases. CDR3 bases: TGTGCCAGCAGTGCCCTTTGGCGGGGGGGACAAGAGACCCAGTACTTC. This encodes CASSALWRGGQETQYF.

This clonotype was recorded at least ten times. Its ends do not fully match the called genes, so a read error is possible. V gene TRBV5-1 combines with J gene TRBJ2-5; TRBD2 aligns across 12 bases. Germline V gene data show CDR1 as SGHRS and CDR2 as YFSETQ. CDR3 length: 16 residues. DNA of the CDR3: TGTGCCAGCAGTTCTGGACTAGCGGGACCCCAAGAGACCCAGTACTTC. Residues: CASSSGLAGPQETQYF.

The CDR3 loop is CASSEDPSAQYF. The DNA of the CDR3 is TGTGCCAGCAGTGAAGATCCGTCGGCCCAGTACTTC. This chain connects TRBV25-1 to TRBJ2-5, with D hard to call. The CDR3 spans 12 residues. V dropped 2 bases and J dropped 9 bases, with 10 bases sitting between them. Germline-derived CDR1 and CDR2 are MGHDK and SYGVNS.

V and J are TRBV20-1 and TRBJ1-6; tentative D call: TRBD1 (5 bases). This CDR3 has 14 residues. CDR1 DFQATT and CDR2 SNEGSKA come from the germline V gene (reference sequence). Trimming took off 0 bases at V and 7 bases at J, with 10 bases between the two ends. CDR3 in amino acids: CSAREAGVNSPLHF. Written as DNA, the CDR3 is TGCAGTGCTAGAGAAGCGGGGGTAAATTCACCCCTCCACTTT.